The present TCR beta chain was sequenced within a study of identical twins. The V gene lost 3 bases and the J gene lost 9 bases, with 16 bases spanning the gap. Germline loops: CDR1 SGDLS, CDR2 YYNGEE. This CDR3 comprises 14 residues. MiXCR, applied by TCRdb to the 5' RACE reads, yields one record per CDR3 protein. In the table there are hundreds of thousands of distinct CDR3 sequences, 18% of which are singletons. This same sample was also taken into another study, of T cells expressing NK-cell markers.

The sample comprised PBMCs. The clonotype comes from a woman under 30 in good health. V and J are TRBV9 and TRBJ2-1; D possibly uses TRBD1 or TRBD2 (5 bases each). The CDR3 spells CASSATGGDGEQFF. Here the CDR3 DNA reads TGTGCCAGCAGCGCAACTGGGGGAGACGGTGAGCAGTTCTTC.